This T cell receptor beta chain was identified in a study of T cell changes during pregnancy in multiple sclerosis. Only in-frame clones appear in the TCRdb table, and some are missing; sequencing was by immunoSEQ multiplex PCR. In the table there are 85,000 to 100,000 clones, approximately 90% of which are singletons. V was pared by 4 bases and J by 6 bases, with 19 bases of the junction left unmatched. Germline-derived CDR1 and CDR2 are LGHNA and YSLEER. The CDR3 is made up of 19 amino acids. This clonotype originated in a female donor with multiple sclerosis, enrolled in a pregnancy study. J is TRBJ2-3 and V is TRBV4-3, with 10 positions matching TRBD2. Specimen: peripheral blood, collected before pregnancy. The CDR3: CASSPLGLAGARAGDTQYF. For the CDR3, the DNA is TGCGCCAGCAGCCCTCTAGGGCTAGCGGGGGCCCGGGCAGGGGATACGCAGTATTTT.